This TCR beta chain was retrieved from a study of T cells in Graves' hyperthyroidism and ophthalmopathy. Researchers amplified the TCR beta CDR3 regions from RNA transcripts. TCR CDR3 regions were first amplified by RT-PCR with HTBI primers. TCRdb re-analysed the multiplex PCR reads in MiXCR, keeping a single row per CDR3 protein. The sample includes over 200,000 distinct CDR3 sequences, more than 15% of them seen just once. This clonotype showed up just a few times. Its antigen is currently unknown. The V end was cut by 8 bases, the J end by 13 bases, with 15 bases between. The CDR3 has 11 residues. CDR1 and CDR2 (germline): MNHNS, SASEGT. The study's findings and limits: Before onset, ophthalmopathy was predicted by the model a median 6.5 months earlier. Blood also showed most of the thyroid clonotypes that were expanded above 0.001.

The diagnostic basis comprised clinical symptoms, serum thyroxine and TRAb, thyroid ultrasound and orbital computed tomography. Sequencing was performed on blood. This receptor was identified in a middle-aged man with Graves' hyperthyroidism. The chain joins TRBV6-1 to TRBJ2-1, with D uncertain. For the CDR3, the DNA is TGTGCCAGCGGGTTTCAGGCACCCCAGTTCTTC. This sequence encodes CASGFQAPQFF.